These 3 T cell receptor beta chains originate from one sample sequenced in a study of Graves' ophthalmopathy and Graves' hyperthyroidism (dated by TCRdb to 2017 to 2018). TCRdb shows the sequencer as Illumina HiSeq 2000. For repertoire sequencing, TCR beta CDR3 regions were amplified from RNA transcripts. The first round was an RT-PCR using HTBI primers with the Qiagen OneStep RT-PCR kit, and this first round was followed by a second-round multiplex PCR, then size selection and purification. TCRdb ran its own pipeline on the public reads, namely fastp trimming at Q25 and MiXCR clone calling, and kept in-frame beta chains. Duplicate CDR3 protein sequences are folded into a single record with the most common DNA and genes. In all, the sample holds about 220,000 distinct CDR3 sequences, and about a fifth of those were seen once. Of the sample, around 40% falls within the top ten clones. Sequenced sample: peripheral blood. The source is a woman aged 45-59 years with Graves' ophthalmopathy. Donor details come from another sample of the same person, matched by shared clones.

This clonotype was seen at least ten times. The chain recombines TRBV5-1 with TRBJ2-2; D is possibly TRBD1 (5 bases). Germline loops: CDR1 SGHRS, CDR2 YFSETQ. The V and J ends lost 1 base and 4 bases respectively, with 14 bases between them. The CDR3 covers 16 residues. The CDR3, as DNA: TGCGCCAGCAGCTTGTTTCAGGGCGGCGTCACCGGGGAGCTGTTTTTT. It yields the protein CASSLFQGGVTGELFF. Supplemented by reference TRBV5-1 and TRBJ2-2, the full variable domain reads KAGVTQTPRYLIKTRGQQVTLSCSPISGHRSVSWYQQTPGQGLQFLFEYFSETQRNKGNFPGRFSGRQFSNSRSEMNVSTLELGDSALYLCASSLFQGGVTGELFFGEGSRLTVL.

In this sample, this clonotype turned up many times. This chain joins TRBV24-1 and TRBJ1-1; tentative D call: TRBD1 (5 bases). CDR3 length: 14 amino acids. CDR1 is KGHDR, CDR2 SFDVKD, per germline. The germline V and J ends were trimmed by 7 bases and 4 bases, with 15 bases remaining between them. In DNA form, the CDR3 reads TGTGCCACCAGCCAGGGACGTCTGGGCACTGAAGCTTTCTTT. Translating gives CATSQGRLGTEAFF.

The CDR3 DNA follows: TGTGCCAGCAGCTTAAATCCAGGCATGAACACCGGGGAGCTGTTTTTT. It yields the protein CASSLNPGMNTGELFF. The chain recombines TRBV7-3 with TRBJ2-2; no firm D call. Trimming removed 1 base at V and 1 base at J, with 10 bases between. The CDR3 sequence is 16 residues long. Germline V gives CDR1 SGHTA, CDR2 FQGTGA. Supplemented by reference TRBV7-3 and TRBJ2-2, the full variable domain reads GAGVSQTPSNKVTEKGKYVELRCDPISGHTALYWYRQSLGQGPEFLIYFQGTGAADDSGLPNDRFFAVRPEGSVSTLKIQRTERGDSAVYLCASSLNPGMNTGELFFGEGSRLTVL.